The clone carrying this T cell receptor beta chain is a singleton in its sample. Sequenced by immunoSEQ multiplex PCR; TCRdb stores in-frame clones only, minus some. Of about 2.5 million clones in the sample, 85% to 95% were seen once. The source of the sample is a study of shared clonotypes between healthy human individuals. Germline lookup yields CDR1 SGHRS and CDR2 YFSETQ. This CDR3 spans 15 amino acids. V lost 4 bases to trimming and J lost 7 bases, with 18 bases between them. Sequenced sample: naive CD4+ T cells from PBMCs. This sample's subset: CD45RA+ positively selected. The V and J genes are TRBV5-1 and TRBJ2-4; possibly TRBD2 for D (6 bases). This clonotype originated in a man aged 18-30 years in good health. Some clones in this sample may be carry-over from other donors' samples. As DNA, the CDR3 is TGCGCCAGCAGCCACGATGCGGGATCTGGGAACATTCAGTACTTC. The encoded protein is CASSHDAGSGNIQYF.